These T cell receptor beta chains were read from a single sample in a study of blood T cell repertoires in COVID-19. TCRdb's copy holds only in-frame clones and misses some; the assay was immunoSEQ multiplex PCR. The data show 130,000 or so clones, approximately 83% seen once. Sequenced material: peripheral blood. Every receptor here comes from a woman between 45 and 65 years old who had recovered from COVID-19. CDR3s include the opening cysteine and the closing phenylalanine or tryptophan. The D gene is left open where the match is weak. Rows give clone size only sometimes, using once, few, many, or a class for an expanded clone.

clone_size d_call j_call v_call cdr3_nt cdr3_aa
once TRBD2 TRBJ2-3 TRBV5-4 TGTGCCAGCATCCTAGCGGGGGGCCAGGTGTCGCAGTATTTT CASILAGGQVSQYF
NA NA TRBJ1-1 TRBV6-5 TGTGCCAGCAGGTTTCAGGGATTTGGGACTGAAGCTTTCTTT CASRFQGFGTEAFF
NA NA TRBJ1-1 TRBV29-1 TGCAGCGTTGGATTATTGGCTGGCACTGAAGCTTTCTTT CSVGLLAGTEAFF
NA NA TRBJ2-7 TRBV6-2/TRBV6-3 TGTGCCAGCAGTTACATCGCGGTTCGCCTAGTTTCCTACGAGCAGTACTTC CASSYIAVRLVSYEQYF
NA NA TRBJ1-1 TRBV20-1 TGCAGTGCGTGGGGGCTGCAGGAAGCTTTCTTT CSAWGLQEAFF
NA NA TRBJ1-2 TRBV30 TGTGCCTGGGTCTCCGGGACACCCTACTATGGCTACACCTTC CAWVSGTPYYGYTF
NA NA TRBJ1-1 TRBV15 TGTGCCACCAGCAGAGATAGGAACACTGAAGCTTTCTTT CATSRDRNTEAFF
NA NA TRBJ1-1 TRBV7-5 TGTGCCAGAAGCCTGGGTGGGGGCGTGGGGTACACTGAAGCTTTCTTT CARSLGGGVGYTEAFF
NA TRBD2 TRBJ2-7 TRBV5-1 TGCGCCAGCAGCTTGGAGTTTTCGGGGGGCTCCTACGAGCAGTACTTC CASSLEFSGGSYEQYF
NA NA TRBJ1-2 TRBV20-1 TGCAGTGCAAGCGACAACTATGGCTACACCTTC CSASDNYGYTF
NA NA TRBJ2-7 TRBV3-1/TRBV3-2 TGTGCCAGCAGCCAACCTGGAGCCTACGAGCAGTACTTC CASSQPGAYEQYF
NA NA TRBJ1-5 TRBV12-2 TGTGCAAGTCGCCCTTCGGGACAGCCGTCTAAACCCTATCAGCCCCAGCATTTT CASRPSGQPSKPYQPQHF
NA TRBD1 TRBJ1-5 TRBV12-5 TGTGCTAGTGGTACTGGGACAGGGTCTCAGCCCCAGCATTTT CASGTGTGSQPQHF
NA TRBD2 TRBJ2-1 TRBV4-2 TGTGCCAGCAGCCCGAATTACTGGTCTAGCGGGAGGTACAATGAGCAGTTCTTC CASSPNYWSSGRYNEQFF
once TRBD2 TRBJ2-2 TRBV4-1 TGCGCCAGCAGCCCGATGGGACTAGCAACCGGGGAGCTGTTTTTT CASSPMGLATGELFF
NA NA TRBJ1-1 TRBV3-1/TRBV3-2 TGTGCCAGCAGGGGGGGGAGTGAAGCTTTCTTT CASRGGSEAFF
NA TRBD1 TRBJ2-1 TRBV18 TGTGCCAGCTCACCAGGGACAGCTGTGCGATATGGGAATGAGCAGTTCTTC CASSPGTAVRYGNEQFF
few NA TRBJ1-5 TRBV19 TGTGCCAGTAGTATAGGTCGGCGGGGCAATCAGCCCCAGCATTTT CASSIGRRGNQPQHF
NA NA TRBJ1-1 TRBV6-5 TGTGCCAGCAGTTACTCGCGAGCTGAAGCTTTCTTT CASSYSRAEAFF
NA TRBD2 TRBJ2-1 TRBV7-8 TGTGCCAGCAGCAAGGGACTAGACTCCTACAATGAGCAGTTCTTC CASSKGLDSYNEQFF
NA NA TRBJ2-2 TRBV18 TGTGCCAGCTCCCAAGGCCGAGGGCTGATAAACACCGGGGAGCTGTTTTTT CASSQGRGLINTGELFF
NA NA TRBJ1-2 TRBV21-1 TGTGCCAGCAGCACTGGGGCGACAGGGATTTATTACTATGGCTACACCTTC CASSTGATGIYYYGYTF
NA TRBD2 TRBJ2-1 TRBV6-2/TRBV6-3 TGTGCCAGCAGCACCCGGGACTACTCCTACAATGAGCAGTTCTTC CASSTRDYSYNEQFF
NA TRBD1 TRBJ1-5 TRBV5-1 TGCGCCAGCAGCTTGGAAGCGTCAGGGGGTAATCAGCCCCAGCATTTT CASSLEASGGNQPQHF
NA TRBD1 TRBJ1-4 TRBV12-3/TRBV12-4 TGTGCCAGCAGTTTACAGGGGGATAAACTGTTTTTT CASSLQGDKLFF
NA NA TRBJ1-1 TRBV9 TGTGCCAGCAGCGTAGAGGTTGGGCCAGCTTTCTTT CASSVEVGPAFF
NA NA TRBJ1-2 TRBV5-6 TGTGCCAGCAGAAATGCGACAGCCTATGGCTACACCTTC CASRNATAYGYTF
NA TRBD1 TRBJ1-1 TRBV27 TGTGCCAGCAGACCCCTGACAGGGTACACTGAAGCTTTCTTT CASRPLTGYTEAFF
NA TRBD2 TRBJ2-7 TRBV7-2 TGTGCCAGCAGCTTATATCTAGCGGGACGCTACGAGCAGTACTTC CASSLYLAGRYEQYF
NA NA TRBJ2-5 TRBV7-2 TGTGCCAGCAGCCCCACGCTAGCGAAACAAGAGACCCAGTACTTC CASSPTLAKQETQYF
NA NA TRBJ1-2 TRBV2 TGTGCCAGCAGTGAACTGTCCTGGACTCACTATGGCTACACCTTC CASSELSWTHYGYTF
NA NA TRBJ2-1 TRBV5-1 TGCGCCAGCAGCTTGAACGGTTACAATGAGCAGTTCTTC CASSLNGYNEQFF
NA NA TRBJ1-1 TRBV30 TGTGCCTGCACAGGGTTGGATGAAGCTTTCTTT CACTGLDEAFF
NA NA TRBJ2-2 TRBV14 TGTGCCAGCAGTCCAGGGGTGAACACCGGGGAGCTGTTTTTT CASSPGVNTGELFF
few TRBD2 TRBJ2-1 TRBV11-3 TGTGCCAGCAGCATCGGACTAGCGGGAGGGTTGGGTGAGCAGTTCTTC CASSIGLAGGLGEQFF
NA TRBD1 TRBJ1-1 TRBV29-1 TGCAGCGTCGTACCGGGACAGTTGAACACTGAAGCTTTCTTT CSVVPGQLNTEAFF
NA TRBD2 TRBJ2-7 TRBV11-2 TGTGCCAGCAGCTTAATGCCTAGCGGGAGGGCCAATCTCTACGAGCAGTACTTC CASSLMPSGRANLYEQYF
NA NA TRBJ1-2 TRBV3-1/TRBV3-2 TGTGCCAGCAGCCCCGAGAATTACTATGGCTACACCTTC CASSPENYYGYTF
NA NA TRBJ1-6 TRBV6-5 TGTGCCAGCAGTCGAACGGGGGACGGTAGTTCACCCCTCCACTTT CASSRTGDGSSPLHF
NA TRBD2 TRBJ2-3 TRBV19 TGTGCCAGTAAAAGGAGGGAGGGTCATACGCAGTATTTT CASKRREGHTQYF
NA TRBD1 TRBJ2-5 TRBV6-6 TGTGCCAGCAGCAGGGACAGTCAAGAGACCCAGTACTTC CASSRDSQETQYF
NA TRBD1 TRBJ1-2 TRBV11-2 TGTGCCAGCAGGGTTGCGGGACAGGGGGCCTATGGCTACACCTTC CASRVAGQGAYGYTF
once TRBD2 TRBJ2-1 TRBV6-5 TGTGCCAGCAGTTACGAACCGGGACTAGCGGGTCAGTTCTTC CASSYEPGLAGQFF
NA TRBD1 TRBJ2-3 TRBV15 TGTGCCACCAGCAGATCCGGGACAGGGCGAGATACGCAGTATTTT CATSRSGTGRDTQYF
NA NA TRBJ2-5 TRBV14 TGTGCCAGCAGCCACGATTGGTGGGCGGAGACCCAGTACTTC CASSHDWWAETQYF
NA TRBD2 TRBJ2-5 TRBV5-1 TGCGCCAGCAACCCAACTAGCGGGGGGGGCCGGGAGACCCAGTACTTC CASNPTSGGGRETQYF
NA TRBD1 TRBJ1-2 TRBV5-1 TGCGCCAGCAGCGACAGGGAAAGGAGTAACTATGGCTACACCTTC CASSDRERSNYGYTF
NA NA TRBJ1-2 TRBV9 TGTGCCAGCAGCGTAGCACCTGAGGCGTCGGATGGCTACACCTTC CASSVAPEASDGYTF
NA TRBD1 TRBJ1-3 TRBV28 TGTGCCAGCAGCACCCCCGGGACAGGGATGAACACCATATATTTT CASSTPGTGMNTIYF
NA NA TRBJ2-7 TRBV5-6 TGTGCCAGCAGCTTGACGATAGCGGAGAACGAGCAGTACTTC CASSLTIAENEQYF
NA TRBD2 TRBJ2-7 TRBV11-3 TGTGCCAGCAGCTTAGAGACTAGCGCCGAGCAGTACTTC CASSLETSAEQYF
NA NA TRBJ1-2 TRBV11-2 TGTGCCAGCAGCTTAGGGGGGGACTACACCTTC CASSLGGDYTF
NA TRBD1 TRBJ2-7 TRBV5-1 TGCGCCAGCACGGTGCGACCCGGGACAGGGTCCTACGAGCAGTACTTC CASTVRPGTGSYEQYF
NA TRBD1 TRBJ1-1 TRBV18 TGTGCCAGCTCACCTCCGGACAGGGGTTGGGCTGGAGCTTTCTTT CASSPPDRGWAGAFF
NA NA TRBJ2-2 TRBV2 TGTGCCAGCAATTCCAGGGGGGAAACCGGGGAGCTGTTTTTT CASNSRGETGELFF